This T cell receptor beta chain was observed in a study of blood T cell repertoires in COVID-19. The CDR3 totals 20 residues. Trimming took 5 bases from V and 0 from J; bases not matched to a gene: 12. CDR1 MDHEN and CDR2 SYDVKM come from the germline V gene. Per the original methods: Estimation of nucleated cell counts relied on the amplification of reference gene primers. Repertoires were generated with immunoSEQ multiplex PCR, while TCRdb's copy carries only in-frame clones and drops some. V and J calls and clone size come straight from that table; D and trimming were deduced from the DNA. Among 310,000 or so clones, 86% were seen once, and the ten largest hold more than 9%.

Sequencing was carried out using PBMCs or T cells enriched from blood (not recorded which). This TCR derives from a woman under 30 who had recovered from COVID-19. This chain connects TRBV28 to TRBJ2-3; 15 bases are a match to TRBD2. Written as DNA, the CDR3 is TGTGCCAGCAGTCCCGAGGGACTAGCGGGAGGTAGGGGGAGCACAGATACGCAGTATTTT. Translating gives CASSPEGLAGGRGSTDTQYF.